This passage covers 17 T cell receptor beta chains from one sample sequenced in a study of PD-1 blockade in classical Hodgkin lymphoma. Documented time point: cycle 4 day 1 (C4D1), after around six weeks of nivolumab. Relapses following autologous stem cell transplantation were seen in all patients, with brentuximab vedotin exposure varying. Purified CD4+ T cells were obtained from thawed PBMCs through magnetic negative selection. Some clones are missing from TCRdb's copy, which holds only in-frame ones; the method was immunoSEQ multiplex PCR. The data show roughly 29,000 clones, with about 85% seen just once and 2% to 2.5% held by the top ten. The sample was CD4+ T cells from blood, taken before the fourth cycle of nivolumab. These receptors all stem from a human donor with classical Hodgkin lymphoma.

The V call is TRBV7-2, the J call TRBJ2-1; 10 bases are a match to TRBD1. The CDR3 totals 14 residues. From germline, CDR1 is SGHTA and CDR2 FQGNSA. The trim removed 9 bases at V and 4 bases at J, leaving 6 bases unmatched. The CDR3 reads CASVGQGKYNEQFF. Here the CDR3 DNA reads TGTGCCAGTGTGGGACAGGGGAAGTACAATGAGCAGTTCTTC.

The rearrangement uses TRBV19 and TRBJ2-7; 8 bases align to TRBD1. Unmatched junction bases numbered 5, after V lost 4 bases and J lost 3 bases. Germline assignment: CDR1 LNHDA and CDR2 SQIVND (reference sequence). This CDR3 has 14 amino acids. In DNA, the CDR3 is TGTGCCAGTAGTAGAGAGGGGACAGGCTACGAGCAGTACTTC. As protein: CASSREGTGYEQYF.

The chain has TRBV29-1 and TRBJ2-7, with 9 positions matching TRBD1. This CDR3 contains 15 residues. Looked up from germline, CDR1 is SQVTM and CDR2 is ANQGSEA. J was trimmed by 2 bases and V by 4 bases; bases with no gene match: 9. Here the CDR3 reads CSVGGTGLRTYEQYF. CDR3 nucleotides: TGCAGCGTTGGGGGGACAGGGCTCAGAACCTACGAGCAGTACTTC.

This chain links TRBV29-1 with TRBJ1-1; TRBD1 matches at 12 bases. After removal of 6 bases from V and 0 bases from J, the junction contained 8 bases not matched to a gene. CDR1 is SQVTM and CDR2 is ANQGSEA in the germline V gene. The CDR3 has 16 residues. The CDR3 DNA sequence: TGCAGCGTCCCCGGGACAGGGGGCCTTATGAACACTGAAGCTTTCTTT. It encodes CSVPGTGGLMNTEAFF.

CDR3 coding DNA: TGTGCCAGCAGTGGCAGAAGGAACGAGCAGTACTTC. Its translation: CASSGRRNEQYF. The rearrangement links TRBV6-5 to TRBJ2-7; D gene unclear. CDR3 length: 12 amino acids. Germline V CDR1 and CDR2: MNHEY, SVGAGI. The germline V and J ends were trimmed by 5 bases and 5 bases, with 10 bases remaining between them.

V usage is TRBV7-2 and J usage is TRBJ2-1, with TRBD2 matching over 13 bases. The ends lost 5 bases at V and 3 bases at J; junction bases unmatched: 4. Germline V gene lookup returns CDR1 SGHTA and CDR2 FQGNSA. The length of the CDR3 is 16 residues. The CDR3 nucleotides read TGTGCCAGCAGCCTCACTAGCGGGAGGGGCTACAATGAGCAGTTCTTC. It specifies CASSLTSGRGYNEQFF.

The chain carries TRBV5-6 and TRBJ1-6, with D unclear. V lost 4 bases and J lost 5, with 16 bases in between. The CDR3 covers 16 residues. CDR1 and CDR2 (germline): SGHDT, YYEEEE. Here the CDR3 reads CASSLNPTTNNSPLHF. As DNA, the CDR3 is TGTGCCAGCAGCCTCAACCCGACGACAAATAATTCACCCCTCCACTTT.

This sequence joins TRBV4-2 and TRBJ1-6, with 7 bases aligning to TRBD1. This CDR3 spans 12 amino acids. V shed 6 bases, J shed 8 bases, and the junction held 1 base outside the gene matches. Germline loops: CDR1 LGHNA, CDR2 YNFKEQ. The CDR3 nucleotides read TGTGCCAGCAGTACAGGGGATTCACCCCTCCACTTT. Protein sequence: CASSTGDSPLHF.

The chain uses TRBV6-1 and TRBJ2-1; possible D gene TRBD2, 5 bases. The germline CDR1 and CDR2 sequences are MNHNS and SASEGT. The CDR3 runs to 15 residues. V dropped 1 base and J dropped 2 bases, with 9 bases sitting between them. The CDR3 sequence is CASSEVASTYNEQFF. The CDR3 DNA reads TGTGCCAGCAGTGAAGTAGCGAGCACCTACAATGAGCAGTTCTTC.

The CDR3 loop reads CASSLAGGPPDTQYF. In nucleotides, the CDR3 is TGTGCCAGCAGTTTAGCGGGAGGGCCCCCAGATACGCAGTATTTT. V gene TRBV28 combines with J gene TRBJ2-3; 9 bases align to TRBD2. This CDR3 is built from 15 residues. Trimming at V came to 2 bases and at J to 4 bases, leaving 4 bases not matched to a gene. Germline V gives CDR1 MDHEN, CDR2 SYDVKM.

With regard to this clone: The junction departs from germline at one end; a sequencing error may be responsible. This rearrangement joins TRBV11-2 to TRBJ1-4; D not certain. Germline CDR1 is SGHAT and CDR2 is FQNNGV. The CDR3 is 15 residues long. CDR3 in amino acids: CASTLAAGLPEKLFF. Here the CDR3 DNA reads TGTGCCAGCACCTTAGCAGCAGGTCTTCCTGAAAAACTGTTTTTT.

This clone has only one observation. The chain joins TRBV6-1 to TRBJ1-4, with D perhaps TRBD1 (6 bases). Germline values: CDR1 MNHNS, CDR2 SASEGT. V lost 7 bases and J 5 bases, leaving 17 bases between the germline ends. This CDR3 is built from 15 residues. CDR3 DNA sequence: TGTGCCAGCATCCGACTCCGGACAGCGAATGAAAAACTGTTTTTT. It yields the protein CASIRLRTANEKLFF.

This clone was found a few times. This sequence joins TRBV18 and TRBJ1-5, with D possibly being TRBD1 (5 bases). The V and J ends lost 3 bases and 8 bases respectively, with 11 bases between them. The CDR3 is 13 residues long. CDR1 is KGHSH, CDR2 LQKENI, per germline. CDR3 sequence (DNA): TGTGCCAGCTCACCGGCAGGGATTGAGCCCCAGCATTTT. Its protein product is CASSPAGIEPQHF.

This clone was seen just once. The V gene is TRBV19, the J gene TRBJ2-2, with TRBD2 matching 7 bases. The CDR3 is made up of 15 amino acids. The trim removed 8 bases at V and 4 bases at J, leaving 10 bases unmatched. Per the germline V gene, CDR1 is LNHDA and CDR2 is SQIVND (reference sequence). The CDR3 nucleotides are TGTGCCAGTCACCCGGGAGGAAGTGGCACCGGGGAGCTGTTTTTT. It encodes CASHPGGSGTGELFF.

This chain links TRBV30 with TRBJ2-1, with 15 nucleotides matching TRBD2. With V trimmed by 3 bases and J by 5 bases, 14 bases remained unmatched. Looked up from germline, CDR1 is GTSNPN and CDR2 is SVGIG (reference sequence). CDR3 length equals 19 residues. The chain's CDR3 is CAWRRPQGTSGRQDNEQFF. The DNA for the CDR3 is TGTGCCTGGAGGCGGCCCCAGGGGACTAGCGGGAGGCAGGACAATGAGCAGTTCTTC.

This chain connects TRBV14 to TRBJ2-1; possible D gene TRBD2, 5 bases. This CDR3 contains 18 residues. Trimming shortened V by 2 bases and J by 0 bases, and 17 bases separated the two germline ends. Per the germline V gene, CDR1 is SGHDN and CDR2 is FVKESK. The CDR3 protein is CASSQSWFGGFSYNEQFF. In nucleotides, the CDR3 is TGTGCCAGCAGCCAATCTTGGTTCGGCGGGTTCTCCTACAATGAGCAGTTCTTC.

The J gene is TRBJ2-1, the V gene TRBV7-6; TRBD2 aligns across 10 bases. V dropped 5 bases and J dropped 7; count of bases not matched to a gene: 8. The CDR3 has 15 residues. CDR1 SGHVS and CDR2 FNYEAQ come from the germline V gene. The CDR3 coding sequence is TGTGCCAGCAGCCCAGCAGCGGGAGGGTCAAATGAGCAGTTCTTC. As protein: CASSPAAGGSNEQFF. The full variable domain, in which reference TRBV7-6 and TRBJ2-1 provide the parts outside the CDR3, is GAGVSQSPRYKVTKRGQDVALRCDPISGHVSLYWYRQALGQGPEFLTYFNYEAQQDKSGLPNDRFSAERPEGSISTLTIQRTEQRDSAMYRCASSPAAGGSNEQFFGPGTRLTVL.